These T cell receptor beta chains were read from a single sample in a study of identifying expanded T cells in peripheral blood. Here immunoSEQ multiplex PCR was the method, and the copy in TCRdb shows in-frame clones only, minus some. This sample has more than 95,000 clones, with about four fifths found just once. Sequencing was carried out using blood. The receptors stem from a person between 18 and 69 years old in good health. CDR3s leave out the opening cysteine and the closing phenylalanine or tryptophan.

>TRBJ2-5|TRBV13
ASSFSDRGVVETQY
>TRBJ1-5|TRBV5-1
ASSMGQGEASNQPQH
>TRBJ1-2|TRBV30
AWRNYGYT
>TRBJ2-3|TRBV7-2
ASRKTDTQY
>TRBJ2-2|TRBV5-1
ASSLATNTGELF
>TRBJ1-4|TRBV30
AWGRGPGALF
>TRBJ1-2|TRBV19
ASSIPPTGSGYT
>TRBJ2-6|TRBV5-1
ASSLSWEANVLT
>TRBJ2-1|TRBV19
ASVFIAGSYNEQF
>TRBJ2-1|TRBV7-9
ASSLLPAGAYNEQF
>TRBJ2-1|TRBV10-3
AISDQAGGHNEQF
>TRBJ2-3|TRBV7-9
ASRPQLAVGTDTQY
>TRBJ1-2|TRBV6-5
ASTSGGADSNGYT
>TRBJ1-6|TRBV7-2
ASSLRSGAYNSPLH
>TRBJ1-2|TRBV7-9
ASRKEDYGYT
>TRBJ2-2|TRBV7-2
ASSSAPTAPGELF
>TRBJ2-3|TRBV4-1
ASSVNRATDTQY
>TRBJ1-2|TRBV5-1
ASSHQGSLANYGYT
>TRBJ1-5|TRBV7-2
ASSKTGLANQPQH
>TRBJ2-7|TRBV2
ASRETLIGGYYEQY
>TRBJ2-1|TRBV15
ATRGSGTSGESSYNEQF
>TRBJ1-1|TRBV27
ASSGATRAF
>TRBJ1-4|TRBV6-1
ASTWEREKLF
>TRBJ1-5|TRBV6-5
ASSPSGTSNQPQH
>TRBJ2-3|TRBV4-3
ASSQDWGLPLTDTQY
>TRBJ2-1|TRBV27
ASSLGDSLNEQF
>TRBJ1-2|TRBV4-1
ASRQDRGVLANYGYT
>TRBJ1-3|TRBV7-6
ASSLVGADSGNTIY
>TRBJ2-5|TRBV13
ASSSPGQGQETQY
>TRBJ1-3|TRBV4-1
ASSQDRTLTTFSGNTIY
>TRBJ2-3|TRBV10-1
ASSESSGATQY
>TRBJ2-3|TRBV29-1
SVTRGVSTDTQY
>TRBJ2-1|TRBV10-1
ASSESGTGIHEQF
>TRBJ1-1|TRBV7-9
ASSHQGSEAF
>TRBJ2-1|TRBV7-8
ASSTEGHPGNYNEQF
>TRBJ1-1|TRBV18
ASLDEIGYMNTEAF
>TRBJ1-6|TRBV19
ASSIIVRANSPLH
>TRBJ1-2|TRBV6-5
ASSYSKTLGYGYT
>TRBJ1-2|TRBV6-6
ASRQVDVYGYT
>TRBJ2-3|TRBV10-3
ATGQGEDTQY
>TRBJ2-7|TRBV5-6
ASSRRQVTSYEQY
>TRBJ2-3|TRBV10-3
GVSRGPTDTQY
>TRBJ1-2|TRBV5-8
ASVLRGRGYGYT
>TRBJ2-1|TRBV5-1
ASSSGTLGGEQF
>TRBJ1-4|TRBV5-4
ASSPDRSEKLF